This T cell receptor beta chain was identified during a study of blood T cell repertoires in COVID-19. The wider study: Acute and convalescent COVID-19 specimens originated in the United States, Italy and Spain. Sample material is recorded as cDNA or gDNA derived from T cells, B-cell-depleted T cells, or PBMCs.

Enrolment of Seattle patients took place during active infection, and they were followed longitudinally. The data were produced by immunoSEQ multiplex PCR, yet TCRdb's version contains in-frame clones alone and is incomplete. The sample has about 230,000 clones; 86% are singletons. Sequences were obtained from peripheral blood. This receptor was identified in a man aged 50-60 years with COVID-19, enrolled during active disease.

The CDR3 DNA is TGTGCCAGCAGTTATCGGGCGGGAGGAAGAGAGACCCAGTACTTC. Protein product: CASSYRAGGRETQYF. The V and J genes are TRBV6-5 and TRBJ2-5; 8 positions agree with TRBD2. Trimming cost V 3 bases and J 4 bases; bases outside gene matches: 7. The CDR3 sequence is 15 residues long. Germline CDR1 reads MNHEY; CDR2 reads SVGAGI.